This record looks at one T cell receptor beta chain sequence and its context. Treatment indicated: oral pan-JAK inhibitor, 5-10 mg twice daily. Collection of lesional scalp punch biopsies and peripheral blood was performed in alopecia areata patients. These data come from a study of CD8+ T cells in alopecia areata. The CDR3 runs to 14 residues. Germline V gene data show CDR1 as MRHNA and CDR2 as SNTAGT. Trimming cost V 4 bases and J 3 bases; bases outside gene matches: 4. It was cDNA, reverse transcribed from extracted RNA, that served as the sequencing template. Profiling relied on immunoSEQ multiplex PCR, and the TCRdb table lists in-frame clones only, not all of them. In the table there are approximately 7,600 clones, around 60% of which are singletons.

The chain carries TRBV6-4 and TRBJ2-3; 7 bases map to TRBD2. Sequencing used skin, obtained at week 4, from a patient treated with tofacitinib. The clonotype originates from a human donor with alopecia areata. The CDR3 spells CASSAGGSTDTQYF. CDR3 nucleotide sequence: TGTGCCAGCAGTGCTGGCGGGAGTACAGATACGCAGTATTTT.